The clone carrying this T cell receptor (beta chain) was counted at least ten times. What it binds is unknown. This specimen belongs to a study of CD8 T cells in ankylosing spondylitis. Points from the study as a whole: A motif of 7 to 9 highly homologous TCR beta variants was seen as apparently characteristic of ankylosing spondylitis blood. Matched synovial fluid from ankylosing spondylitis patients was reported to be enriched for disease-linked clones.

One entry per CDR3 protein, called by TCRdb with MiXCR from the 5' RACE reads. The table shows more than 500,000 distinct CDR3 sequences, with about 5.7% occurring only once. CDR1 is LGHNA and CDR2 is YNFKEQ in the germline V gene. V shed 1 base and J shed 0 bases, with 21 bases lying between them. This CDR3 region has 19 residues. The V gene is TRBV4-2, the J gene TRBJ1-1, with D possibly TRBD1 on 5 matching bases. The sequence was obtained from a male donor with ankylosing spondylitis. The source material was blood, either unsorted or a sorted T cell fraction (not recorded which). The CDR3 DNA follows: TGTGCCAGCAGCCAAGCTACTCCAGGGCCTATAAGCATGAACACTGAAGCTTTCTTT. It specifies CASSQATPGPISMNTEAFF.